This is a list of T cell receptor beta chains from one sample in a study of blood T cell repertoires in COVID-19. Sequencing used immunoSEQ multiplex PCR; TCRdb keeps in-frame clones, though not all of them. In the table there are 250,000 to 300,000 clones, around 80% of which are singletons. Sequencing input: peripheral blood. The receptors here all came from a man between 60 and 75 years old with acute or convalescent COVID-19. CDR3s include the opening cysteine and the closing phenylalanine or tryptophan. The D gene is left open where the match is weak. A clone size is listed for some rows: how often the clone was seen (once, few, many), or a class if it is expanded.

j_call: TRBJ2-7
v_call: TRBV6-5
clone_size: .
d_call: .
cdr3_nt: TGTGCCAGCAGTTCACAGGGAGACTACGAGCAGTACTTC
cdr3_aa: CASSSQGDYEQYF

j_call: TRBJ2-7
v_call: TRBV29-1
clone_size: .
d_call: TRBD2
cdr3_nt: TGCAGCGTTGATCAACTAGCGGGGGAGTCCTACGAGCAGTACTTC
cdr3_aa: CSVDQLAGESYEQYF

j_call: TRBJ2-1
v_call: TRBV29-1
clone_size: .
d_call: .
cdr3_nt: TGCAGCGTTGAAGAATTGAGGACTACTTCTATGGATGAGCAGTTCTTC
cdr3_aa: CSVEELRTTSMDEQFF

j_call: TRBJ2-4
v_call: TRBV7-2
clone_size: .
d_call: .
cdr3_nt: TGTGCCAGCAGCGGCAGGGTCAACAGGGCCAAAAACATTCAGTACTTC
cdr3_aa: CASSGRVNRAKNIQYF

j_call: TRBJ1-2
v_call: TRBV10-3
clone_size: .
d_call: TRBD1
cdr3_nt: TGTGCCATCAGGGAGACAGGGGGCCCCTATGGCTACACCTTC
cdr3_aa: CAIRETGGPYGYTF

j_call: TRBJ2-3
v_call: TRBV6-2/TRBV6-3
clone_size: .
d_call: .
cdr3_nt: TGTGCCAGCAGTCCCCCGGGACTTACCACCCTTTCCAGCACAGATACGCAGTATTTT
cdr3_aa: CASSPPGLTTLSSTDTQYF

j_call: TRBJ2-1
v_call: TRBV11-2
clone_size: .
d_call: TRBD2
cdr3_nt: TGTGCCAGCAGCTTAGAGGCTAGCGGATACAATGAGCAGTTCTTC
cdr3_aa: CASSLEASGYNEQFF

j_call: TRBJ1-5
v_call: TRBV6-1
clone_size: .
d_call: .
cdr3_nt: TGTGCCAGCAGTGAAGTGTGGGTCCAGGGTACTCAGCCCCAGCATTTT
cdr3_aa: CASSEVWVQGTQPQHF

j_call: TRBJ1-1
v_call: TRBV9
clone_size: .
d_call: .
cdr3_nt: TGTGCCAGCAGCGTTTCTGGCGCAGGGGTTACTGAAGCTTTCTTT
cdr3_aa: CASSVSGAGVTEAFF

j_call: TRBJ2-2
v_call: TRBV29-1
clone_size: .
d_call: .
cdr3_nt: TGCAGCGTTGCCGGGGTTAGAACAGGGAGATCGGCCACCGGGGAGCTGTTTTTT
cdr3_aa: CSVAGVRTGRSATGELFF

j_call: TRBJ2-4
v_call: TRBV19
clone_size: .
d_call: TRBD2
cdr3_nt: TGTGCCAGTAGTAATATTGGGACTAGCGGGAGACTTTTGGATTTC
cdr3_aa: CASSNIGTSGRLLDF

j_call: TRBJ2-7
v_call: TRBV5-1
clone_size: .
d_call: .
cdr3_nt: TGCGCCAGCAGCTTGGGAACGTCGAGACAGTACTACGAGCAGTACTTC
cdr3_aa: CASSLGTSRQYYEQYF

j_call: TRBJ2-1
v_call: TRBV5-6
clone_size: .
d_call: .
cdr3_nt: TGTGCCAGCAGCCCGACAGCCTACTCCTACAATGAGCAGTTCTTC
cdr3_aa: CASSPTAYSYNEQFF

j_call: TRBJ1-6
v_call: TRBV3-1/TRBV3-2
clone_size: few
d_call: TRBD1
cdr3_nt: TGTGCCAGCAGCCGGACAGGGTCTGAATATAATTCACCCCTCCACTTT
cdr3_aa: CASSRTGSEYNSPLHF

j_call: TRBJ2-5
v_call: TRBV7-8
clone_size: .
d_call: .
cdr3_nt: TGTGCCAGCAGCCCCCGAATCGGTAGACAAGAAGAGACCCAGTACTTC
cdr3_aa: CASSPRIGRQEETQYF

j_call: TRBJ1-3
v_call: TRBV4-2
clone_size: .
d_call: .
cdr3_nt: TGTGCCAGCAGCCAAGATGCCAGCTCTGGAAACACCATATATTTT
cdr3_aa: CASSQDASSGNTIYF

j_call: TRBJ2-7
v_call: TRBV10-3
clone_size: .
d_call: .
cdr3_nt: TGTGCCATCAGAGTCAGAACAGCCTACGAGCAGTACTTC
cdr3_aa: CAIRVRTAYEQYF

j_call: TRBJ2-1
v_call: TRBV9
clone_size: .
d_call: .
cdr3_nt: TGTGCCAGCAGCGTACAGGACAATGAGCAGTTCTTC
cdr3_aa: CASSVQDNEQFF

j_call: TRBJ2-3
v_call: TRBV6-5
clone_size: once
d_call: .
cdr3_nt: TGTGCCAGCAGGCTCAGGGGTGGCACAGATACGCAGTATTTT
cdr3_aa: CASRLRGGTDTQYF

j_call: TRBJ2-1
v_call: TRBV3-1/TRBV3-2
clone_size: .
d_call: .
cdr3_nt: TGTGCCAGCTCCTATGGACAGTACAATGAGCAGTTCTTC
cdr3_aa: CASSYGQYNEQFF